Following are 6 T cell receptor beta chains from one sample sequenced in a study of a mutant IDH1 vaccine in newly diagnosed glioma. Described time point: week 35, safety follow-up. One vaccine dose held 300 ug of mutant IDH1 20-mer peptide and came with topical imiquimod. Measured with immunoSEQ multiplex PCR; TCRdb has only the in-frame clones, and not every one. Counted here are tens of thousands of clones, less than 90% occurring once; the ten biggest clones make up less than 4.5%. These receptors have no known antigen. Sequences were derived from PBMCs, sampled from a glioma patient whose treatment included an IDH1 peptide vaccine. The receptors shown here come from a man aged 30 to 39 with glioma.

V usage is TRBV5-4 and J usage is TRBJ1-6; the match to TRBD1 covers 7 bases. With 7 bases clipped from V and 10 bases from J, the junction kept 14 bases outside the gene matches. CDR1 is SGHNT and CDR2 is YYREEE in the germline V gene (reference sequence). This CDR3 is built from 15 residues. The CDR3 DNA reads as TGTGCCAGCGGCTACGATAGGGGGCTGTGGTCACCCCTCCACTTT. Its protein is CASGYDRGLWSPLHF.

Concerning this clone: A junction boundary mismatches the germline segment, possibly from a read error. This chain connects TRBV23-1 to TRBJ2-7; D not certain. TRBV23-1 is an ORF for which the function is uncertain. This CDR3 is built from 10 residues. The CDR3 protein is CASPSHEQYF. CDR3 in DNA: TGCGCCAGCCCCTCCCACGAGCAGTACTTC.

This clone has more than one count but fewer than ten. The chain employs TRBV19 and TRBJ1-5; 8 positions match TRBD1. The CDR3 consists of 16 residues. The germline CDR1 and CDR2 sequences are LNHDA and SQIVND (reference sequence). The junction had 8 bases not matched to a gene; V was cut back by 4 bases and J by 3 bases. CDR3 nucleotide sequence: TGTGCCAGTAGTAGAAGTTGGACAGGGCCCAATCAGCCCCAGCATTTT. Protein sequence: CASSRSWTGPNQPQHF.

The rearrangement joins TRBV28 to TRBJ2-7; perhaps TRBD1 as D (6 bases). The V end was cut by 3 bases, the J end by 2 bases, with 11 bases between. Germline assignment: CDR1 MDHEN and CDR2 SYDVKM. There are 14 residues in the CDR3. The CDR3 loop reads CASSFPGQTYEQYF. CDR3 coding DNA: TGTGCCAGCAGTTTCCCCGGACAGACCTACGAGCAGTACTTC.

V is TRBV18 and J is TRBJ2-5; 9 bases align to TRBD1. Trimming at V came to 9 bases and at J to 1 base, leaving 3 bases not matched to a gene. Germline V lookup: CDR1 KGHSH, CDR2 LQKENI. The CDR3 length is 13 residues. The chain's CDR3 is CASGDRVQETQYF. DNA of the CDR3: TGTGCCAGTGGGGACAGGGTCCAAGAGACCCAGTACTTC.

With regard to this clone: Other DNA variants within this sample encode the same CDR3. The V and J genes are TRBV15 and TRBJ1-5; TRBD1 matches 7 bases. From germline, CDR1 is LNHNV and CDR2 YYDKDF (reference sequence). This CDR3 has 16 amino acids. Losses at the gene ends were 1 base for V and 2 bases for J; bases not matched to a gene: 5. As DNA, the CDR3 is TGTGCCACCAGCAGAGGGACAGGTGGTCGCAATCAGCCCCAGCATTTT. It is translated as CATSRGTGGRNQPQHF.